This TCR beta chain derives from a study of blood T cell repertoires in COVID-19. Study-level background: T cells, B-cell-depleted T cells, or PBMCs supplied cDNA or gDNA.

This clone occurred once. This CDR3 is built from 18 residues. Germline lookup yields CDR1 SGHAT and CDR2 FQNNGV. V was clipped by 1 base and J by 4 bases; unmatched bases: 14. As handled by the study authors: Amplified reference gene primers provided the basis for estimating nucleated cell counts. Sequencing was performed with immunoSEQ multiplex PCR; in TCRdb, only in-frame clones are kept and a portion is missing. V and J calls and clone size follow that table, whereas D and trimming were derived from the DNA. Among over 200,000 clones listed, approximately 91% were seen once. This sequence was found in a human donor in a cohort exposed to, infected with or recovered from COVID-19 (not recorded which). The donor label of this sample is uncertain. The gene calls are TRBV11-2 and TRBJ2-5, with 8 bases matching TRBD2. Sequenced sample: PBMCs or T cells enriched from blood (not recorded which). The CDR3 coding sequence is TGTGCCAGCAGCTTAGGTACCCTCTCTGCCCGGGGGGGAGAGACCCAGTACTTC. This gives the protein CASSLGTLSARGGETQYF.